The subject of this entry is one T cell receptor beta chain. The record originates from a study of control samples from healthy donors and cancer patients. Germline CDR1 and CDR2: SEHNR and FQNEAQ (reference sequence). This CDR3 contains 13 residues. Trimming cost V 6 bases and J 6 bases, with 15 bases left between them. Clones were sequenced by immunoSEQ multiplex PCR, and TCRdb holds only the in-frame ones, with some missing. The table includes 130,000 or so clones, 89% detected once. Sequences were obtained from PBMCs. The chain employs TRBV7-9 and TRBJ2-7, with a possible D match to TRBD1 (5 bases). The clonotype comes from a middle-aged man with head and neck cancer. CDR3 nucleotides: TGTGCCAGCAGATCAGGGTTACGGCGCGAGCAGTACTTC. Its protein product is CASRSGLRREQYF.